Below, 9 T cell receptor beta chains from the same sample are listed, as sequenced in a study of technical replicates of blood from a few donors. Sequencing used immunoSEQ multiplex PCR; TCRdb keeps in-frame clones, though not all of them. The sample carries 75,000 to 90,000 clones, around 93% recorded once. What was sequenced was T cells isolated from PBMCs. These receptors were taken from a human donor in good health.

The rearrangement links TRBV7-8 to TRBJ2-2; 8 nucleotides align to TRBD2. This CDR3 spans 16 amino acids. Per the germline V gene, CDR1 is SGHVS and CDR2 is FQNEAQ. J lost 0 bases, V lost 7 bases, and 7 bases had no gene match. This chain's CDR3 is CASTRSSGSNTGELFF. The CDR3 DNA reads TGTGCCAGCACGAGGTCTAGCGGGTCGAACACCGGGGAGCTGTTTTTT.

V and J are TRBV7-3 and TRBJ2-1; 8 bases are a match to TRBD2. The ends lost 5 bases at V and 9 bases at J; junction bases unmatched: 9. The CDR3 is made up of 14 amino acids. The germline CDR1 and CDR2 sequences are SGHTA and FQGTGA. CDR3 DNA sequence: TGTGCCAGCAGCCTAGGGACTAGTGGGGGTGAGCAGTTCTTC. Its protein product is CASSLGTSGGEQFF.

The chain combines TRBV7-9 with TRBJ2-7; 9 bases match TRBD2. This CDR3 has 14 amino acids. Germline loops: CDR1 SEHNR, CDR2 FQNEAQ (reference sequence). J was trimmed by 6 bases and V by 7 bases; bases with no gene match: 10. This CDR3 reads CASTGGGATREQYF. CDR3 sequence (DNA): TGTGCCAGCACCGGCGGGGGGGCGACTCGCGAGCAGTACTTC.

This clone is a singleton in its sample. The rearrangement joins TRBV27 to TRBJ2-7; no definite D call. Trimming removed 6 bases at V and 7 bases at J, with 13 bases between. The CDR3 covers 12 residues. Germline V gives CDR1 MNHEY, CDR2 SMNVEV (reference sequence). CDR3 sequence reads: CASSPSSWEQYF. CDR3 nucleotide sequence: TGTGCCAGCAGCCCGAGTTCTTGGGAGCAGTACTTC.

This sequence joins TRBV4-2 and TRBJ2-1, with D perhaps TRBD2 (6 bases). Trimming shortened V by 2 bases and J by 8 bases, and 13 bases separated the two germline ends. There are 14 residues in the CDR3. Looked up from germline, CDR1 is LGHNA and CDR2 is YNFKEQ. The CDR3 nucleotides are TGTGCCAGCAGCCAATTAGGGGCTAGCGATGAGCAGTTCTTC. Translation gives CASSQLGASDEQFF.

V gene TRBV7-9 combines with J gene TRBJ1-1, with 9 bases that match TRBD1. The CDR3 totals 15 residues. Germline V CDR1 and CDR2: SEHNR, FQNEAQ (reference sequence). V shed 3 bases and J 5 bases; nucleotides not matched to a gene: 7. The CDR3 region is CASSFPWTGETEAFF. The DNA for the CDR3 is TGTGCCAGCAGCTTCCCTTGGACAGGGGAAACTGAAGCTTTCTTT. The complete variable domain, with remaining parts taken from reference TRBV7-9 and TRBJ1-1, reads DTGVSQNPRHKITKRGQNVTFRCDPISEHNRLYWYRQTLGQGPEFLTYFQNEAQLEKSRLLSDRFSAERPKGSFSTLEIQRTEQGDSAMYLCASSFPWTGETEAFFGQGTRLTVV.

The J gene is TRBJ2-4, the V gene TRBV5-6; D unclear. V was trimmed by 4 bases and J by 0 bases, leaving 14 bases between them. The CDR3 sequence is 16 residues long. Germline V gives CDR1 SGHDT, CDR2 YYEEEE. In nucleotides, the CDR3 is TGTGCCAGCAGCGAAACTGGGCGAATAGCCAAAAACATTCAGTACTTC. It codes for CASSETGRIAKNIQYF.

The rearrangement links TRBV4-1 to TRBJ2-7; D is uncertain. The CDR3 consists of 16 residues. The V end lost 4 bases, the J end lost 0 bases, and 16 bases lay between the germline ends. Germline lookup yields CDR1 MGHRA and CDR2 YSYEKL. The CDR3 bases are TGCGCCAGCAGCCCCTCCGAAGAGTTTAGCTCCTACGAGCAGTACTTC. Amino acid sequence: CASSPSEEFSSYEQYF.

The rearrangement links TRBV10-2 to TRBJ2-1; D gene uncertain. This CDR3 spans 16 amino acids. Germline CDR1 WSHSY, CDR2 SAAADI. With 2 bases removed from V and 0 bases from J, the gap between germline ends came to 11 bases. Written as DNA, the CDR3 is TGCGCCAGCAGTGAGGTTATCTGGAGCTCCTACAATGAGCAGTTCTTC. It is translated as CASSEVIWSSYNEQFF.